This TCR beta chain was sequenced in a study of beta chain features in type 1 diabetes. The study, taken as a whole, reports: Shortening of TCRB CDR3s, moderate but significant, appeared in all four CD4+ subsets of Type 1 diabetes patients. Junctions at VDJ sites from type 1 diabetes patients had fewer insertions and more deletions. For patients, the naive, central memory and Treg TCRB repertoires appeared more alike than for healthy donors.

As regards this clone: Its antigen is unknown.

This CDR3 is 15 amino acids long. Germline lookup yields CDR1 MDHEN and CDR2 SYDVKM. With 6 bases clipped from V and 10 bases from J, the junction kept 13 bases outside the gene matches. Investigators reverse transcribed all isolated RNA, so they sequenced expressed TCRB transcripts. Measured with immunoSEQ multiplex PCR; TCRdb has only the in-frame clones, and not every one. The table lists a few hundred thousand clones, 10% to 15% of them singletons, with 0.01% in the top ten. The material sequenced was naive CD4+ T cells from blood. The chain employs TRBV28 and TRBJ2-1, with 9 positions matching TRBD1. This sequence was found in a woman younger than 30 with type 1 diabetes. CDR3 in amino acids: CASRTDRGGAREQFF. CDR3 coding DNA: TGTGCCAGCAGGACGGACAGGGGTGGGGCTCGGGAGCAGTTCTTC.